Listed here is a single T cell receptor (beta chain). The data belong to a study of T cell changes during pregnancy in multiple sclerosis. The table came from immunoSEQ multiplex PCR; TCRdb's copy has only in-frame clones and leaves some out. The sample contains approximately 94,000 clones, about 90% of which appear only once. CDR1 is SGDLS, CDR2 YYNGEE, per germline. The V gene end was trimmed by 4 bases and the J gene end by 2 bases; junction bases not matched to a gene: 6. This CDR3 has 16 residues. This receptor was obtained from a female donor with multiple sclerosis, enrolled in a pregnancy study. Sequencing was performed on peripheral blood, taken after pregnancy. The chain joins TRBV9 to TRBJ2-3, with 11 positions matching TRBD2. The CDR3, as DNA: TGTGCCAGCAGCCCCCGGACTAGCGGGTCCACAGATACGCAGTATTTT. This codes for CASSPRTSGSTDTQYF.